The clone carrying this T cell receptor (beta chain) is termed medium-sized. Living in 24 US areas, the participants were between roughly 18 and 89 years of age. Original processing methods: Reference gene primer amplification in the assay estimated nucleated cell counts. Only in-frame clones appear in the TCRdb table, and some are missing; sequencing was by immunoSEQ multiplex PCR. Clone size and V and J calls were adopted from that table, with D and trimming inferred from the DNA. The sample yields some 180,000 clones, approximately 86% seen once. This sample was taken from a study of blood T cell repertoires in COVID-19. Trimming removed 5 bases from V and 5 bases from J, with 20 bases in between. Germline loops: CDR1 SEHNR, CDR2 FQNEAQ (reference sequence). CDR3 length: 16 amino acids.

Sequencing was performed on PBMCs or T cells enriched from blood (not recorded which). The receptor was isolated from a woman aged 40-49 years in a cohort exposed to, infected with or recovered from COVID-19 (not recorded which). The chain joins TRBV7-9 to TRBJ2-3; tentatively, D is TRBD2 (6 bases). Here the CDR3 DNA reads TGTGCCAGCAGCCCGATGACGGGAGTGATGGGAGATACGCAGTATTTT. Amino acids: CASSPMTGVMGDTQYF.